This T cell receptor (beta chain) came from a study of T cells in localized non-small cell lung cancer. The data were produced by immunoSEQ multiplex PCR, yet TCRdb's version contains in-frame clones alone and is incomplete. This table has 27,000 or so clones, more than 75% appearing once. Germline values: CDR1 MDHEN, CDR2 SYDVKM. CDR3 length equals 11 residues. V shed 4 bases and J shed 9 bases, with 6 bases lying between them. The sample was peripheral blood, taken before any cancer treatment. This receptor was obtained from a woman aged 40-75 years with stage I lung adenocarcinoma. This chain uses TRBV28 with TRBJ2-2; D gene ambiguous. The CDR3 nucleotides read TGTGCCAGCAGTTGGACCAGGGAGCTGTTTTTT. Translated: CASSWTRELFF.